These 24 T cell receptor beta chains were sequenced from one sample in a study of tumor and adjacent non-tumor tissue in lung cancer. Three rounds of nested PCR, following a modified ARM-PCR protocol, produced the TCRbeta library. TCRdb ran MiXCR on the multiplex PCR reads and lists one entry per CDR3 protein. There are 130,000 or so distinct CDR3 sequences in the sample; around three fifths occur only once, and about 13% lies in the top ten. This sample's RNA came from whole unsorted tissue. The sample consisted of lung tumor tissue. These receptors all stem from a man aged 25 to 40 with non-small cell lung cancer.

The rearrangement links TRBV11-1 to TRBJ1-1; TRBD1 might be the D (6 bases). CDR1 and CDR2 from the germline V gene are SGHAT and FQDESV (reference sequence). This CDR3 comprises 14 residues. CDR3 sequence reads: CTNSWTAMNTEAFF. The CDR3 nucleotides read TGTACCAATAGCTGGACAGCTATGAACACTGAAGCTTTCTTT.

With regard to this clonotype: The junction shows a germline mismatch at one end, possibly a read error. The chain combines TRBV10-2 with TRBJ1-4; D gene unclear. The CDR3 covers 12 residues. Germline V gives CDR1 WSHSY, CDR2 SAAADI. The CDR3 nucleotides are TGCGCGAGCACTGAGAGGGATGAAAAACTGTTTTTT. Its protein is CASTERDEKLFF.

At least ten counts were recorded for this clonotype. The rearrangement joins TRBV6-5 to TRBJ2-2; weak D call: TRBD2 (6 bases). Germline-derived CDR1 and CDR2 are MNHEY and SVGAGI. The V end was cut by 4 bases, the J end by 8 bases, with 14 bases between. CDR3 size: 14 residues. In DNA form, the CDR3 reads TGTGCCAGCAGTTTATACGGGAGAGAAGGGGAGCTGTTTTTT. Residues: CASSLYGREGELFF.

The chain combines TRBV7-2 with TRBJ1-1; D uncertain. The CDR3 covers 14 residues. V lost 4 bases and J 3 bases, leaving 12 bases between the germline ends. CDR1 is SGHTA, CDR2 FQGNSA, per germline. CDR3 nucleotide sequence: TGTGCCAGCAGCTCATACACGGAATACACTGAAGCTTTCTTT. As protein: CASSSYTEYTEAFF.

This clonotype was observed many times. The V gene is TRBV4-3, the J gene TRBJ1-1, with D uncertain. CDR3 length: 15 amino acids. Germline V CDR1 and CDR2: LGHNA, YSLEER. Trimming removed 0 bases at V and 1 base at J, with 9 bases between. Here the CDR3 DNA reads TGCGCCAGCAGCCAAGATCTTCCCAGGAACACTGAAGCTTTCTTT. Protein: CASSQDLPRNTEAFF.

In this sample, this clonotype turned up once. One end of the junction is discordant with germline, which a read error may explain. The chain uses TRBV11-3 and TRBJ1-1, with TRBD1 as a possible D gene (6 bases). CDR1 SGHNT and CDR2 YENEEA come from the germline V gene. The CDR3 covers 15 residues. The CDR3 protein is CASTTRDRSNAEPFF. The CDR3 DNA is TGTGCCAGCACCACCAGAGACAGGTCGAACGCTGAACCTTTCTTT.

A remark on this clonotype: It may be a read error: a sequence one base away is much more abundant. This rearrangement joins TRBV29-1 to TRBJ2-1; 8 nucleotides align to TRBD1. The CDR3 length is 13 residues. Germline loops: CDR1 SQVTM, CDR2 ANQGSEA. Unmatched junction bases numbered 4, after V lost 6 bases and J lost 3 bases. The CDR3 DNA is TGCAGCGTCCGGACAGGGAACTACAATGAGCAGTTCTTC. Protein: CSVRTGNYNEQFF.

This clonotype came up a few times. Since a much larger clone is just one base distant, this may be a read error. As the CDR3 is not closed by the conserved phenylalanine or tryptophan, this likely results from a read error. V usage is TRBV20-1 and J usage is TRBJ1-1; D gene ambiguous. Germline V lookup: CDR1 DFQATT, CDR2 SNEGSKA (reference sequence). This CDR3 is 12 amino acids long. Trimming removed 0 bases from V and 5 bases from J, with 7 bases in between. CDR3 sequence: CSARDGRTEAFL. CDR3 nucleotide sequence: TGCAGTGCTAGAGATGGGAGGACTGAAGCTTTCTTA.

This clonotype was observed a handful of times. This chain connects TRBV2 to TRBJ1-1, with D perhaps TRBD1 (6 bases). CDR3 length: 14 amino acids. V gave up 2 bases and J gave up 4 bases, with 11 bases separating them. Germline CDR1 is SNHLY and CDR2 is FYNNEI. The CDR3 coding sequence is TGTGCCAGCAGTGAACAGGGGTCTATCACTGAAGCTTTCTTT. This gives the protein CASSEQGSITEAFF. Variable domain in full (rest from reference TRBV2 and TRBJ1-1): EPEVTQTPSHQVTQMGQEVILRCVPISNHLYFYWYRQILGQKVEFLVSFYNNEISEKSEIFDDQFSVERPDGSNFTLKIRSTKLEDSAMYFCASSEQGSITEAFFGQGTRLTVV.

A note on this clonotype: A junction boundary mismatches the germline segment, possibly from a read error. This chain links TRBV11-2 with TRBJ2-1, with D maybe TRBD2 (6 bases). Germline lookup yields CDR1 SGHAT and CDR2 FQNNGV. The CDR3 sequence is 13 residues long. In DNA, the CDR3 is TGTGCCGGCAGCTTAGATAGGGAGGATGAGCAGCTCTTC. Protein sequence: CAGSLDREDEQLF.

Points on this clonotype: One junction end disagrees with the germline gene, perhaps due to a read error. This chain connects TRBV29-1 to TRBJ2-7; TRBD2 might be the D (6 bases). CDR1 SQVTM and CDR2 ANQGSEA come from the germline V gene. There are 14 residues in the CDR3. CDR3 nucleotide sequence: TGCAACGTTGAAGGAGGGGTTATGTCCTACGAGCAGTACTTC. It encodes CNVEGGVMSYEQYF.

This clonotype occurred many times. This chain joins TRBV20-1 and TRBJ1-2; D gene uncertain. The CDR3 contains 13 residues. Germline loops: CDR1 DFQATT, CDR2 SNEGSKA (reference sequence). Trimming left V 6 bases short and J 0 bases short, with 11 bases between. CDR3 region: CSAPNKANYGYTF. CDR3 nucleotide sequence: TGCAGTGCGCCGAACAAAGCTAACTATGGCTACACCTTC.

For this clonotype: With a much larger clone just one base away, this may be a read error. V usage is TRBV12-3 or TRBV12-4 and J usage is TRBJ1-2; 9 bases map to TRBD1. The CDR3 is 15 amino acids. J gave up 7 bases and V 5 bases, and 11 bases lay outside the gene matches. As DNA, the CDR3 is TGTGCCAGCAGTCCCGGACAGGGGCAATGTAGTGGCTACACCTTC. This gives the protein CASSPGQGQCSGYTF.

To note about this clonotype: The CDR3 does not close with the conserved phenylalanine or tryptophan, likely indicating a read error. The chain links TRBV6-2 or TRBV6-3 to TRBJ2-1; D is uncertain. V was shortened by 4 bases and J by 2 bases, with 6 bases between the two germline ends. CDR3 length: 13 residues. Germline V gene lookup returns CDR1 MNHEY and CDR2 SVGEGT. The CDR3 here is CASSSTPYNEQFY. CDR3 DNA sequence: TGTGCCAGCAGTTCAACTCCCTACAATGAGCAGTTCTAC.

V and J are TRBV20-1 and TRBJ2-3; 14 positions agree with TRBD2. The germline CDR1 and CDR2 sequences are DFQATT and SNEGSKA (reference sequence). The CDR3 consists of 15 residues. The junction had 7 bases not matched to a gene; V was cut back by 4 bases and J by 7 bases. CDR3 coding DNA: TGCAGTGCTACAAGACTAGCGGGGGGGACAAATACGCAGTATTTT. Its protein product is CSATRLAGGTNTQYF.

Many counts were recorded for this clonotype. The genes are TRBV6-1 and TRBJ1-1; no firm D call. This CDR3 has 15 amino acids. In germline, CDR1 is MNHNS, CDR2 SASEGT. Trimming removed 0 bases from V and 0 bases from J, with 8 bases in between. CDR3 protein: CASSEAWGLNTEAFF. CDR3 nucleotide sequence: TGTGCCAGCAGTGAAGCTTGGGGTTTGAACACTGAAGCTTTCTTT.

Worth noting for this clonotype: One end of the junction fails to match germline, which may point to a read error. The chain is built from TRBV6-5 and TRBJ1-1; a weak D match, TRBD1 (6 bases). Germline CDR1 and CDR2: MNHEY and SVGAGI. The CDR3 spans 14 residues. The CDR3 protein is CANSSFTGRTEAFF. Here the CDR3 DNA reads TGTGCCAACAGTTCATTTACAGGGAGGACTGAAGCTTTCTTT.

V usage is TRBV7-9 and J usage is TRBJ1-3, with 9 bases matching TRBD1. Germline CDR1 and CDR2: SEHNR and FQNEAQ (reference sequence). There are 15 residues in the CDR3. J gave up 3 bases and V 3 bases, and 3 bases lay outside the gene matches. CDR3 coding DNA: TGTGCCAGCAGCTTCCGACAGGGGGTTGGAAACACCATATATTTT. Amino acids: CASSFRQGVGNTIYF.

Points on this clonotype: Given a much more abundant clone one base away, this may be a read error. The rearrangement uses TRBV6-5 and TRBJ2-7; D unresolved. The CDR3 contains 13 residues. CDR1 and CDR2 from the germline V gene are MNHEY and SVGAGI. The CDR3 bases are TGTACCAGCAGTTACCCTCCCCCGAGTGAGCAGTACTTC. It is translated as CTSSYPPPSEQYF.

As to this clonotype: A much bigger clone sits one base away, suggesting this may be a read error. This chain uses TRBV12-3 or TRBV12-4 with TRBJ2-7; D uncertain. Between the trimmed V and J ends, which lost 10 bases and 6 bases, there was a span of 19 bases. The CDR3 runs 13 residues. The CDR3 DNA reads TGTGCCACCAGCCTATCTCAGGTGCTCGAGCAGTACTTC. It yields the protein CATSLSQVLEQYF.

Concerning this clonotype: This could be a read error, since a much larger clone is one nucleotide away. This sequence joins TRBV6-1 and TRBJ1-1; D ambiguous. The V and J ends lost 7 bases and 6 bases respectively, with 18 bases between them. Germline CDR1 is MNHNS and CDR2 is SASEGT. CDR3 length: 14 residues. Written as DNA, the CDR3 is TGTGCCAGCACCATCGACATGGGAGGCGCTGAAGCTTTCTTT. Translating it yields CASTIDMGGAEAFF.

The table lists this clonotype with a few counts. This sequence joins TRBV5-8 and TRBJ2-3; TRBD2 matches 7 bases. Trimming cost V 4 bases and J 0 bases; bases outside gene matches: 5. CDR1 SGHTS and CDR2 YDEGEE come from the germline V gene. The CDR3 runs 15 residues. The CDR3 reads CASSLTGGSTDTQYF. CDR3 DNA sequence: TGTGCCAGCAGCCTTACGGGAGGCAGCACAGATACGCAGTATTTT.

To note about this clonotype: Its ends do not fully match the called genes, so a read error is possible. The chain couples TRBV11-1 to TRBJ2-5; no definite D call. The germline CDR1 and CDR2 sequences are SGHAT and FQDESV (reference sequence). CDR3 length equals 14 residues. CDR3 bases: TGTGCCAGCAGCTCCAACTTAATACAAGAGACACAGTACTTC. Amino acid sequence: CASSSNLIQETQYF.

This clonotype was observed many times. The rearrangement links TRBV4-1 to TRBJ2-1, with D perhaps TRBD2 (5 bases). V lost 0 bases to trimming and J lost 11 bases, with 11 bases between them. Germline V gives CDR1 MGHRA, CDR2 YSYEKL. The CDR3 extends over 13 amino acids. The CDR3 loop reads CASSQDGGGKQFF. The CDR3 DNA reads as TGCGCCAGCAGCCAAGATGGAGGCGGAAAGCAGTTCTTC.